This T cell receptor (beta chain) comes out of a study of technical replicates of blood from a handful of donors. Trimming stripped 6 bases from V and 2 bases from J, with 11 bases between. The CDR3 loop spans 14 amino acids. Germline CDR1 is SNHLY and CDR2 is FYNNEI. Libraries were prepared by immunoSEQ multiplex PCR; TCRdb keeps only in-frame clonotypes and omits some of them. The repertoire consists of tens of thousands of clones, with around 90% occurring once and the leading ten covering approximately 0.4%. The source of this sequence is a human donor in good health. Sample: T cells isolated from PBMCs. The rearrangement uses TRBV2 and TRBJ1-5, with a weak D call TRBD1 (6 bases). This chain's CDR3 is CASRLRTGNQPQHF. CDR3 nucleotide sequence: TGTGCCAGCAGGCTCAGGACAGGCAATCAGCCCCAGCATTTT.